Below are 6 T cell receptor beta chains sequenced from a single sample in a study of blood T cell repertoires in COVID-19. The repertoire was sequenced with immunoSEQ multiplex PCR; TCRdb's copy has only in-frame clones and lacks some. The data contain 120,000 to 150,000 clones, about 84% of them seen just once; the ten biggest clones take up over 10%. Sequences were obtained from peripheral blood. The origin of the receptors is a man aged 55 to 70 with active or convalescent COVID-19.

The chain uses TRBV2 and TRBJ2-2; the match to TRBD2 covers 11 bases. The V segment lost 6 bases and the J segment 2 bases; nucleotides outside the gene matches: 5. This CDR3 region has 16 residues. CDR1 SNHLY and CDR2 FYNNEI come from the germline V gene. The CDR3 DNA reads TGTGCCAGCAGCTCGGGACTAGCGGTAAACACCGGGGAGCTGTTTTTT. Amino acid sequence: CASSSGLAVNTGELFF.

The chain uses TRBV11-2 and TRBJ2-7; 9 bases fit TRBD2. Per germline, CDR1 SGHAT and CDR2 FQNNGV. V lost 5 bases to trimming and J lost 3 bases; unmatched junction nucleotides: 8. The CDR3 is 15 amino acids. The CDR3 nucleotides read TGTGCCAGCAGCCTTCCGGGACTAGCCGTCTACGAGCAGTACTTC. Its protein product is CASSLPGLAVYEQYF.

This sequence joins TRBV6-2 or TRBV6-3 and TRBJ2-5; D is undetermined. Deletions cut 2 bases from V and 5 bases from J, with 6 bases between. Germline assignment: CDR1 MNHEY and CDR2 SVGEGT. The CDR3 loop spans 12 amino acids. CDR3 loop: CASSYQRETQYF. The CDR3 DNA follows: TGTGCCAGCAGTTACCAGAGGGAGACCCAGTACTTC.

The chain uses TRBV4-2 and TRBJ2-7; D possibly corresponds to TRBD2 (6 bases). The V gene's germline CDR1 is LGHNA and CDR2 YNFKEQ. This CDR3 has 16 residues. Deletions cut 1 base from V and 0 bases from J, with 13 bases between. CDR3 in amino acids: CASSQAQAGVSYEQYF. CDR3 bases: TGTGCCAGCAGCCAAGCTCAAGCGGGTGTCTCCTACGAGCAGTACTTC.

The V gene is TRBV5-1, the J gene TRBJ2-7; the match to TRBD2 covers 7 bases. The germline CDR1 and CDR2 sequences are SGHRS and YFSETQ. The CDR3 loop spans 13 amino acids. V lost 2 bases to trimming and J lost 4 bases; unmatched junction nucleotides: 3. DNA of the CDR3: TGCGCCAGCAGCTTCCAGCGGGGTTACGAGCAGTACTTC. Residues: CASSFQRGYEQYF.

The table lists this clone with a few counts. The rearrangement links TRBV5-1 to TRBJ2-7, with D perhaps matching TRBD2 (5 bases). The CDR3 loop spans 13 amino acids. V was shortened by 2 bases and J by 6 bases, with 12 bases between the two germline ends. Germline-derived CDR1 and CDR2 are SGHRS and YFSETQ. CDR3 nucleotide sequence: TGCGCCAGCAGCTTAAGGAGCGCGGGCGAGCAGTACTTC. It specifies CASSLRSAGEQYF.